This TCR beta chain stems from a study of CD8 T cell repertoires and HIV-1 epitope variants. Study in general: Controls included no peptide, Ebola AY9 epitope, and a CMV, EBV, flu pool. Tested: three Gag epitope families, Nef HW9 and YT9.

Sequencing was performed with immunoSEQ multiplex PCR; in TCRdb, only in-frame clones are kept and a portion is missing. The sample consists of about 5,200 clones, roughly two thirds of them appearing once. This clone was counted a single time. Its antigen is currently unknown. Trimming removed 4 bases from V and 4 bases from J; junction bases left unmatched: 9. Per the germline V gene, CDR1 is SGDLS and CDR2 is YYNGEE. The CDR3 has 16 residues. The source is a male donor with HIV. The chain combines TRBV9 with TRBJ2-1; 9 bases are shared with TRBD1. The specimen was cultured CD8+ T cells derived from PBMCs. CDR3 sequence (DNA): TGTGCCAGCAGCCCTGAGACAGGGGGTTATTACAATGAGCAGTTCTTC. This codes for CASSPETGGYYNEQFF.